This T cell receptor beta chain came from a study of shared clonotypes between healthy human individuals. Method: immunoSEQ multiplex PCR; TCRdb's copy keeps in-frame clones and lacks some. In the table there are over a million clones, more than 95% of which are singletons. The germline CDR1 and CDR2 sequences are SGHTA and FQGNSA. V was clipped by 7 bases and J by 0 bases, with 13 bases between them. The CDR3 loop spans 15 amino acids. A remark on this clone: The antigen remains unidentified.

Study-level points and caveats: Sorted-subset sequencing, rarefaction showed, was incomplete despite large depth.

The sequence was collected from a man younger than 40 in good health. The sample was naive CD4+ T cells sorted from blood. As to subset: CD45RA+ positively selected. The chain is built from TRBV7-2 and TRBJ2-1; D remains unclear. The chain's CDR3 is CASKFETGSYNEQFF. The DNA of the CDR3 is TGTGCCAGCAAGTTCGAGACTGGCTCCTACAATGAGCAGTTCTTC. The complete variable domain, with remaining parts taken from reference TRBV7-2 and TRBJ2-1, reads GAGVSQSPSNKVTEKGKDVELRCDPISGHTALYWYRQSLGQGLEFLIYFQGNSAPDKSGLPSDRFSAERTGGSVSTLTIQRTQQEDSAVYLCASKFETGSYNEQFFGPGTRLTVL.